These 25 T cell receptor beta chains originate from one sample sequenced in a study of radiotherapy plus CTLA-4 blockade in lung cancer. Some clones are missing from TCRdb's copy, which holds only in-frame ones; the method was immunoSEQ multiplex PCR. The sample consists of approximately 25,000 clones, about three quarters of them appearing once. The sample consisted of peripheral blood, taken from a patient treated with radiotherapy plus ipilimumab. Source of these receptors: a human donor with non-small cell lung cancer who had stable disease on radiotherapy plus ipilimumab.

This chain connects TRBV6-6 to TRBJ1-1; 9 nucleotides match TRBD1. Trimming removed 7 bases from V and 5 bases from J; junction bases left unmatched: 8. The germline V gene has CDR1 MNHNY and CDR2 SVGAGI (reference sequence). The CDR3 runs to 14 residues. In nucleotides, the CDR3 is TGTGCCAGCACCCGGGACAGGGCAAGTACTGAAGCTTTCTTT. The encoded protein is CASTRDRASTEAFF.

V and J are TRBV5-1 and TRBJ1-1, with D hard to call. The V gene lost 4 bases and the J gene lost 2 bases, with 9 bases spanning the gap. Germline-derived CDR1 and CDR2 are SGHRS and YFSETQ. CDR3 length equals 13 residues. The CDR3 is CASSTDGNTEAFF. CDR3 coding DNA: TGCGCCAGCAGCACCGACGGAAACACTGAAGCTTTCTTT.

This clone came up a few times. The CDR3 DNA sequence: TGTGCCGCAGAGGGTGCCAGGGGATCCTACGAGCAGTACTTC. Translating it yields CAAEGARGSYEQYF. The chain couples TRBV6-6 to TRBJ2-7; possible D gene TRBD1, 6 bases. Trimming took off 11 bases at V and 1 base at J, with 18 bases between the two ends. This CDR3 region has 14 residues. The V gene's germline CDR1 is MNHNY and CDR2 SVGAGI (reference sequence).

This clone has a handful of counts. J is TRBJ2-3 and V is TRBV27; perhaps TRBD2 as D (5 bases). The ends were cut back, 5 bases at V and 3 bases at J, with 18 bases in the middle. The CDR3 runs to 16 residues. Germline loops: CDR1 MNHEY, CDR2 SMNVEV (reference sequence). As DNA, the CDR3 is TGTGCCAGCAGTAGAGACATGAGGGTCGTGACAGATACGCAGTATTTT. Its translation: CASSRDMRVVTDTQYF.

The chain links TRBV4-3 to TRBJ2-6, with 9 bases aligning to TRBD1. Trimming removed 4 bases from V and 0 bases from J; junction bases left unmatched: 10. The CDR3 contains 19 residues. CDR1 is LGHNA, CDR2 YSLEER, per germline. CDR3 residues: CASSRIQGAFSSGANVLTF. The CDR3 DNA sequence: TGCGCCAGCAGCCGGATACAGGGGGCTTTTAGCTCTGGGGCCAACGTCCTGACTTTC.

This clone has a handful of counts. This chain's CDR3 is CASSEFSLSGTSVNEQFF. The CDR3 DNA is TGTGCCAGCAGCGAGTTTAGCCTCTCCGGGACTAGCGTCAATGAGCAGTTCTTC. The rearrangement links TRBV7-8 to TRBJ2-1; 10 bases are shared with TRBD2. V was pared by 5 bases and J by 6 bases, with 16 bases of the junction left unmatched. This CDR3 is 18 amino acids long. In germline, CDR1 is SGHVS, CDR2 FQNEAQ.

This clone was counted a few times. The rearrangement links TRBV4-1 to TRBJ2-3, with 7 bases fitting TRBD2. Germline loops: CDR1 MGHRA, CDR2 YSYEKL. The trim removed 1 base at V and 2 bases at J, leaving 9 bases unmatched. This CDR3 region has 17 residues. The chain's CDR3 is CASSQGGSGTLTDTQYF. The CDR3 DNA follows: TGCGCCAGCAGCCAAGGGGGGAGCGGGACCCTCACAGATACGCAGTATTTT.

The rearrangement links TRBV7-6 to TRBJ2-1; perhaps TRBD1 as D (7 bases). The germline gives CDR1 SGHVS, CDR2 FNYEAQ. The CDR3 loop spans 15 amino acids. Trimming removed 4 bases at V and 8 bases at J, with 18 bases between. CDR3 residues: CASSSLSQGGHEQFF. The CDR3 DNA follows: TGTGCCAGCAGCTCCCTCTCCCAGGGGGGACATGAGCAGTTCTTC.

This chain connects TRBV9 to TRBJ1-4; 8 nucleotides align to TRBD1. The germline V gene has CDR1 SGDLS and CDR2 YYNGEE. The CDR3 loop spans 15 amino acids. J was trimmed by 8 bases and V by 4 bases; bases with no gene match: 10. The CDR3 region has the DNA TGTGCCAGCAGCCCCCGCGGACAGGGAGGGGAAAAACTGTTTTTT. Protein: CASSPRGQGGEKLFF.

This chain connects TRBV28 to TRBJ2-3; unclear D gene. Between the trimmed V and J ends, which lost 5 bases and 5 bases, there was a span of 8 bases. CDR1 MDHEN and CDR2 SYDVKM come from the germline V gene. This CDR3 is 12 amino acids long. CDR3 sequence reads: CASSADLDTQYF. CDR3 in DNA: TGTGCCAGCAGTGCCGACTTAGATACGCAGTATTTT.

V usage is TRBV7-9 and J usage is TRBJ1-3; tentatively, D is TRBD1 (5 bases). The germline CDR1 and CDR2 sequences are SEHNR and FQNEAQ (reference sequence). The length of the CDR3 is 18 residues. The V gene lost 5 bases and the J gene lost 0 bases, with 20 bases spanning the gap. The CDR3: CASSPRGGFTSSGNTIYF. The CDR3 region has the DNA TGTGCCAGCAGCCCGCGGGGCGGATTCACCAGCTCTGGAAACACCATATATTTT. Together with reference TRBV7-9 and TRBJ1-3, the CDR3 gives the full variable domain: DTGVSQNPRHKITKRGQNVTFRCDPISEHNRLYWYRQTLGQGPEFLTYFQNEAQLEKSRLLSDRFSAERPKGSFSTLEIQRTEQGDSAMYLCASSPRGGFTSSGNTIYFGEGSWLTVV.

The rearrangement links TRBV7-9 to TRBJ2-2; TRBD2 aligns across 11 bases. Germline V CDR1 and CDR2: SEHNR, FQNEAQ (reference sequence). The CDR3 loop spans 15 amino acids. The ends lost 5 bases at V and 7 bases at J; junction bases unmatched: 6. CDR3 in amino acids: CASSPTGLAVGELFF. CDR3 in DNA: TGTGCCAGCAGCCCGACGGGACTAGCGGTCGGGGAGCTGTTTTTT.

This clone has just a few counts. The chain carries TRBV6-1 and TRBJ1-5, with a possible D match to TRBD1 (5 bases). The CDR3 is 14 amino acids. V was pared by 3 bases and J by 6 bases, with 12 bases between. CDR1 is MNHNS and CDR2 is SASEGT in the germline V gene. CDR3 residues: CASSEGGAGQPQHF. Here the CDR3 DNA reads TGTGCCAGCAGTGAGGGTGGGGCGGGTCAGCCCCAGCATTTT.

The CDR3 loop is CASSIQGQRNTGELFF. CDR3 bases: TGTGCCAGTAGTATTCAGGGACAGAGGAACACCGGGGAGCTGTTTTTT. The chain is built from TRBV19 and TRBJ2-2; 7 nucleotides match TRBD1. Per germline, CDR1 LNHDA and CDR2 SQIVND (reference sequence). There are 16 residues in the CDR3. With V trimmed by 3 bases and J by 1 base, 5 bases remained unmatched.

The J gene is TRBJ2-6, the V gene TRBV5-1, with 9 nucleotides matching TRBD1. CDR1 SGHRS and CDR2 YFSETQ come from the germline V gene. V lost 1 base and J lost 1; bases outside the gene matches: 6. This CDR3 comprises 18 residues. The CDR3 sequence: CASSLRRQGESGANVLTF. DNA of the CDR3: TGCGCCAGCAGCTTGCGGCGACAGGGGGAGTCTGGGGCCAACGTCCTGACTTTC.

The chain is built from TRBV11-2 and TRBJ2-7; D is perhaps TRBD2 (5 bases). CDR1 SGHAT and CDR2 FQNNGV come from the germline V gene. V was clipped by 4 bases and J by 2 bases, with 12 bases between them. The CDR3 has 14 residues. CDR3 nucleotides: TGTGCCAGCAGCTACCCCGGCGGGCCCTACGAGCAGTACTTC. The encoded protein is CASSYPGGPYEQYF.

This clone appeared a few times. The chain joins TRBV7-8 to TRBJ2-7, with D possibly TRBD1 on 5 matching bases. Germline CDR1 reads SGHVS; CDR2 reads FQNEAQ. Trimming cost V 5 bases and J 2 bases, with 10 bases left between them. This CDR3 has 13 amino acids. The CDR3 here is CASSPRVAYEQYF. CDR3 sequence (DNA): TGTGCCAGCAGCCCCAGGGTGGCCTACGAGCAGTACTTC.

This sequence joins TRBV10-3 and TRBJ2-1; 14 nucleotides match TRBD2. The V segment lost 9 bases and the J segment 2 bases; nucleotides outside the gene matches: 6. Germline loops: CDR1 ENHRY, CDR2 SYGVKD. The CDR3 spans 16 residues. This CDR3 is CAIGTSGRRTYNEQFF. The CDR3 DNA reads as TGTGCCATTGGGACTAGCGGGAGACGGACCTACAATGAGCAGTTCTTC.

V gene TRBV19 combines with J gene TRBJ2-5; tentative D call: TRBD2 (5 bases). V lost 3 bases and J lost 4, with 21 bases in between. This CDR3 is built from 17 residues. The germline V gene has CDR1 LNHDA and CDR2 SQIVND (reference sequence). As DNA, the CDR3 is TGTGCCAGTAGTATCGGGATGGGCTCCCCGAGAGGAGAGACCCAGTACTTC. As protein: CASSIGMGSPRGETQYF.

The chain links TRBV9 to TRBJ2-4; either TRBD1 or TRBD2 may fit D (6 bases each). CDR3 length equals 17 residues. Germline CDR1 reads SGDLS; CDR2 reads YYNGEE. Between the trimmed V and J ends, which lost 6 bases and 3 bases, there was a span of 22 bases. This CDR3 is CASTEGGSAFGKNIQYF. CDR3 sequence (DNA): TGTGCCAGCACCGAGGGGGGTTCCGCCTTCGGCAAAAACATTCAGTACTTC. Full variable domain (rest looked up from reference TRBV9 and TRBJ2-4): DSGVTQTPKHLITATGQRVTLRCSPRSGDLSVYWYQQSLDQGLQFLIQYYNGEERAKGNILERFSAQQFPDLHSELNLSSLELGDSALYFCASTEGGSAFGKNIQYFGAGTRLSVL.

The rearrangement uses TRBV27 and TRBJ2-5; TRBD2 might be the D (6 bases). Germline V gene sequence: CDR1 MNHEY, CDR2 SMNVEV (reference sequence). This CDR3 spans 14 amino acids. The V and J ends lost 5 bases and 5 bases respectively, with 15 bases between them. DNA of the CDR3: TGTGCCAGCAGTCCTACCTACGGGAGCGAGACCCAGTACTTC. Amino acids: CASSPTYGSETQYF.

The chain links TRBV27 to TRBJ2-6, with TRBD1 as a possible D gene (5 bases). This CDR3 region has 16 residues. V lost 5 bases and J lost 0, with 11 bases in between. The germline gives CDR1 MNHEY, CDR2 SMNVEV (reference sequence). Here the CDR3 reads CASSQGIFSGANVLTF. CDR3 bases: TGTGCCAGCAGTCAGGGTATTTTCTCTGGGGCCAACGTCCTGACTTTC.

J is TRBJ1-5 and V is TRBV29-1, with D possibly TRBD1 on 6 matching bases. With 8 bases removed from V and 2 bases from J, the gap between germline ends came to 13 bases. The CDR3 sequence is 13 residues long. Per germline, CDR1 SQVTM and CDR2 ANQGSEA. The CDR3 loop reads CSFTGLGNQPQHF. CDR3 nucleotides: TGCAGCTTCACAGGGTTGGGCAATCAGCCCCAGCATTTT.

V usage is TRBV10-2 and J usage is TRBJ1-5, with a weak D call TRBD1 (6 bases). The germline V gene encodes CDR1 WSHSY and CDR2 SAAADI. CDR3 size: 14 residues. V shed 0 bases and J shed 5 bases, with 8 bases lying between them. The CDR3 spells CASSESGGHQPQHF. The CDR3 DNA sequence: TGCGCCAGCAGTGAGTCCGGGGGGCATCAGCCCCAGCATTTT.

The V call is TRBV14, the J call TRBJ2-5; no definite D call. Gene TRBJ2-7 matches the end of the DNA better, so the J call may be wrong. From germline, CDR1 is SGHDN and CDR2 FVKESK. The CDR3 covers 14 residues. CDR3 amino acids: CASSLRTGSYEQYF. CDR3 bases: TGTGCCAGCAGCCTTAGGACGGGCTCCTACGAGCAGTACTTC.